This T cell receptor beta chain was recovered during a study of response to subunit inactivated influenza vaccine. V shed 7 bases and J shed 3 bases, with 4 bases lying between them. In germline, CDR1 is MNHEY, CDR2 SVGEGT. The CDR3 is 12 amino acids. Study-level results: Authors suggested each seasonal flu vaccination may recruit only limited numbers of new T cells.

This clonotype showed up just a few times. Its antigen is undetermined. TCRdb ran MiXCR on the RT-PCR reads and lists one entry per CDR3 protein. There are more than 400,000 distinct CDR3 sequences in the sample; over 9.5% occur only once, and over 9.5% lies in the top ten. The clonotype originates from a man aged 50-60 years who received an inactivated influenza vaccine. Specimen: PBMCs from blood, collected 40 to 50 days after vaccination. The chain has TRBV6-2 or TRBV6-3 and TRBJ2-6; the D is unclear. CDR3 nucleotides: TGTGCCAGCACCGATGGGGCCAACGTCCTGACTTTC. Amino acid sequence: CASTDGANVLTF.